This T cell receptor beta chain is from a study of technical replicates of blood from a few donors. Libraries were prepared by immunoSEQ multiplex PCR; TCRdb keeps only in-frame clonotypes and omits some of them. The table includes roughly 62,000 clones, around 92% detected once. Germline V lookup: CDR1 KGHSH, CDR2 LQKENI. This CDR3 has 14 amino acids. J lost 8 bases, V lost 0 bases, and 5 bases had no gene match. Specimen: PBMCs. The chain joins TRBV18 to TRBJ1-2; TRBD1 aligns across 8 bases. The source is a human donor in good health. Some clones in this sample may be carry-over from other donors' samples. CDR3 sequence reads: CASSPPFRGHGYTF. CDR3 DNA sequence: TGTGCCAGCTCACCACCGTTCAGGGGGCACGGCTACACCTTC.